This note documents a single TCR beta chain sequence. As yet, its antigen is unknown. These data are taken from a study of metastatic and nonmetastatic thyroid tumors. The wider study: Samples came from malignant and benign thyroid patients, and repertoires were compared across blood and tumor or nodule tissue.

TCRdb re-processed the PCR reads through MiXCR. The data show roughly 30,000 clones, roughly 21% seen once. Overall study findings and caveats: The reported finding was significantly higher TCR beta diversity in malignant thyroid tumors relative to benign nodules, in blood and tumor.

Nobody among the patients had been given any treatment before thyroid surgery. Sequencing used blood. This sequence was found in a female donor with papillary thyroid cancer or a benign thyroid nodule (not recorded which). Some clones in this sample may be carry-over from other donors' samples.

This chain's CDR3 is CASSFTLTPWTGYSGANVLTF. CDR3 bases: TGTGCCAGCAGTTTCACCCTTACGCCTTGGACAGGGTACTCTGGGGCCAACGTCCTGACTTTC. The genes are TRBV28 and TRBJ2-6; 8 positions match TRBD1. The CDR3 covers 21 residues. With V trimmed by 3 bases and J by 0 bases, 16 bases remained unmatched. Per germline, CDR1 MDHEN and CDR2 SYDVKM.